Each of the 30 T cell receptor beta chains below was sequenced from the same sample in a study of regulatory T cells in long-lasting Graves disease. This sample's time point: persistent/refractory GD, antithyroid drugs over 5 years with positive TRAb. PBMC RNA served as the TCR library source. Arm-PCR of CDR3 regions and iRepertoire HTBI primers were the basis on which TCR beta libraries were built. TCRdb passed the multiplex PCR reads through MiXCR, listing each CDR3 protein once. The data show about 470,000 distinct CDR3 sequences, 20% to 25% seen once. The sample was peripheral blood mononuclear cells (PBMCs), taken when the disease was refractory, from a patient treated with antithyroid drugs. These receptors were taken from a female donor with Graves disease.

The genes are TRBV11-2 and TRBJ2-1, with 10 bases matching TRBD2. CDR3 length: 16 residues. Germline CDR1 reads SGHAT; CDR2 reads FQNNGV. V shed 3 bases, J shed 5 bases, and the junction held 7 bases outside the gene matches. CDR3 nucleotides: TGTGCCAGCAGCTTGGGAAACAGCGGGAGGGACAATGAGCAGTTCTTC. This gives the protein CASSLGNSGRDNEQFF.

This clonotype has a count of ten or more. The chain carries TRBV29-1 and TRBJ1-2, with 7 bases matching TRBD1. This CDR3 has 13 amino acids. V lost 4 bases and J lost 3; bases outside the gene matches: 5. Germline V lookup: CDR1 SQVTM, CDR2 ANQGSEA. CDR3 protein: CSVGEGTDYGYTF. The DNA for the CDR3 is TGCAGCGTTGGCGAGGGGACAGACTATGGCTACACCTTC.

A single count supports this clonotype. V usage is TRBV7-9 and J usage is TRBJ1-5; D is ambiguous. The germline V gene has CDR1 SEHNR and CDR2 FQNEAQ (reference sequence). This CDR3 region has 15 residues. Between the trimmed V and J ends, which lost 4 bases and 4 bases, there was a span of 14 bases. CDR3 nucleotide sequence: TGTGCCAGCAGCTCTGATAAGAACCAAAATCAGCCCCAGCATTTT. Its protein product is CASSSDKNQNQPQHF.

To note about this clonotype: A read error may be the cause here, since a much bigger clone is one base away. The gene calls are TRBV6-1 and TRBJ1-5; a weak D match, TRBD1 (5 bases). This CDR3 has 13 residues. Germline CDR1 is MNHNS and CDR2 is SASEGT. The CDR3 sequence: CASSGGRVQPQQF. The CDR3 DNA reads TGTGCCAGCAGTGGGGGACGGGTTCAGCCCCAGCAGTTT.

This clonotype has ten or more counts. In DNA form, the CDR3 reads TGTGCCAGCAGTTTCTTGGGGGGAAGAGAGACCCAGTACTTC. It is translated as CASSFLGGRETQYF. The rearrangement uses TRBV27 and TRBJ2-5; TRBD2 is a possible D gene (6 bases). CDR1 and CDR2 (germline): MNHEY, SMNVEV (reference sequence). The CDR3 is made up of 14 amino acids. V was clipped by 3 bases and J by 4 bases, with 12 bases between them.

This clonotype was seen ten or more times. V gene TRBV28 combines with J gene TRBJ2-7; TRBD1 might be the D (7 bases). The germline V gene encodes CDR1 MDHEN and CDR2 SYDVKM. The CDR3 is made up of 14 amino acids. Deletions cut 2 bases from V and 7 bases from J, with 15 bases between. Here the CDR3 reads CASSLAGQRVEQYF. CDR3 nucleotides: TGTGCCAGCAGTTTAGCGGGACAGAGGGTAGAGCAGTACTTC.

This clonotype was recorded only once. The gene calls are TRBV6-4 and TRBJ1-1; D gene uncertain. From germline, CDR1 is MRHNA and CDR2 SNTAGT. CDR3 length: 19 amino acids. Trimming removed 2 bases at V and 1 base at J, with 23 bases between. The DNA of the CDR3 is TGTGCCAGCAGTGACCATTTCCCCGAAACTTCTTCTACGAACACTGAAGCTTTCTTT. The encoded protein is CASSDHFPETSSTNTEAFF.

In its sample, this clonotype was seen a few times. The V gene is TRBV18, the J gene TRBJ2-7; no clear D gene. Germline V gene sequence: CDR1 KGHSH, CDR2 LQKENI. V lost 0 bases to trimming and J lost 3 bases, with 3 bases between them. The CDR3 is 12 residues long. CDR3 in amino acids: CASSPPNYEQYF. The CDR3, as DNA: TGTGCCAGCTCACCACCGAACTACGAGCAGTACTTC.

V is TRBV20-1 and J is TRBJ2-7; 7 bases match TRBD1. The CDR3 consists of 14 residues. V dropped 2 bases and J dropped 3; count of bases not matched to a gene: 7. CDR1 DFQATT and CDR2 SNEGSKA come from the germline V gene (reference sequence). CDR3 DNA sequence: TGCAGTGCTAGACAAGACAGGGTTCTCTACGAGCAGTACTTC. Residues: CSARQDRVLYEQYF.

The table lists this clonotype with many counts. The chain recombines TRBV20-1 with TRBJ1-6; no firm D call. Germline V gene lookup returns CDR1 DFQATT and CDR2 SNEGSKA (reference sequence). This CDR3 contains 13 residues. CDR3 DNA sequence: TGCAGCGCCTCCTCGTCCTATAATTCACCCCTCCACTTT. This codes for CSASSSYNSPLHF.

This CDR3 is CAIGGSQPQHF. The CDR3, as DNA: TGTGCCATAGGGGGTAGTCAGCCCCAGCATTTT. The rearrangement links TRBV6-1 to TRBJ1-5, with D possibly being TRBD1 (6 bases). This CDR3 spans 11 amino acids. V shed 10 bases and J shed 6 bases, with 10 bases lying between them. Germline CDR1 is MNHNS and CDR2 is SASEGT.

This clonotype has more than one count but fewer than ten. J is TRBJ1-2 and V is TRBV7-9; weak D call: TRBD1 (6 bases). This CDR3 contains 13 residues. Germline values: CDR1 SEHNR, CDR2 FQNEAQ (reference sequence). Trimming stripped 8 bases from V and 6 bases from J, with 16 bases between. In DNA form, the CDR3 reads TGTGCCAGCGCGTCGCTCCAGGGGAATGGCTACACCTTC. Residues: CASASLQGNGYTF.

Comments on this clonotype: This may stem from a read error, because a much larger clone lies one nucleotide away. V gene TRBV24-1 combines with J gene TRBJ1-3, with 7 bases that match TRBD1. The CDR3 totals 15 residues. Germline V gene sequence: CDR1 KGHDR, CDR2 SFDVKD. CDR3 in amino acids: CATSDDRVSGSTIYF. Here the CDR3 DNA reads TGTGCCACCAGTGATGACAGGGTCTCTGGAAGCACCATATATTTT.

Turning to this clonotype: One junction end disagrees with the germline gene, perhaps due to a read error. The chain combines TRBV20-1 with TRBJ1-6, with D tentatively TRBD1 (5 bases). Germline CDR1 reads DFQATT; CDR2 reads SNEGSKA (reference sequence). This CDR3 spans 16 amino acids. CDR3 coding DNA: TGCAGTGCTTGCGATACAGGCAGCTCCTATAGTTCACCCCTCCACTTT. Its protein is CSACDTGSSYSSPLHF.

A few counts support this clonotype. The V call is TRBV15, the J call TRBJ2-1, with TRBD2 as a possible D gene (6 bases). In germline, CDR1 is LNHNV, CDR2 YYDKDF (reference sequence). V lost 3 bases and J 1 base, leaving 13 bases between the germline ends. CDR3 size: 16 residues. CDR3 loop: CATSRGTSLSYNEQFF. The CDR3 coding sequence is TGTGCCACCAGCAGGGGAACTAGCCTGTCCTACAATGAGCAGTTCTTC.

This clonotype has at least ten counts. The chain is built from TRBV7-2 and TRBJ1-5, with 11 bases matching TRBD1. V trimming: 3 bases; J trimming: 6 bases; junction bases outside the gene matches: 7. The length of the CDR3 is 16 residues. Looked up from germline, CDR1 is SGHTA and CDR2 is FQGNSA. The CDR3 nucleotides are TGTGCCAGCAGCTTGTCGGGACAGGGGGTCGGTCAGCCCCAGCATTTT. Its protein product is CASSLSGQGVGQPQHF. The variable domain in full, completed from reference TRBV7-2 and TRBJ1-5, reads GAGVSQSPSNKVTEKGKDVELRCDPISGHTALYWYRQSLGQGLEFLIYFQGNSAPDKSGLPSDRFSAERTGGSVSTLTIQRTQQEDSAVYLCASSLSGQGVGQPQHFGDGTRLSIL.

This clonotype was observed many times. The rearrangement joins TRBV7-2 to TRBJ2-5; possible D gene TRBD2, 6 bases. Germline V lookup: CDR1 SGHTA, CDR2 FQGNSA. This CDR3 contains 18 residues. The V and J ends lost 1 base and 5 bases respectively, with 23 bases between them. CDR3 sequence: CASSLVGSAGPFRETQYF. The CDR3, as DNA: TGTGCCAGCAGCTTAGTTGGTTCGGCGGGGCCCTTCCGCGAGACCCAGTACTTC.

Many counts were recorded for this clonotype. The chain employs TRBV6-1 and TRBJ1-5; TRBD1 agrees at 8 bases. This CDR3 region has 16 residues. The junction had 8 bases not matched to a gene; V was cut back by 6 bases and J by 1 base. Germline CDR1 and CDR2: MNHNS and SASEGT. CDR3 sequence: CASRSTGGVSNQPQHF. The CDR3 DNA sequence: TGTGCCAGCAGATCAACAGGGGGAGTGAGCAATCAGCCCCAGCATTTT.

The chain carries TRBV6-5 and TRBJ2-5, with 13 bases fitting TRBD2. The CDR3 runs 15 residues. With 2 bases clipped from V and 9 bases from J, the junction kept 6 bases outside the gene matches. The germline gives CDR1 MNHEY, CDR2 SVGAGI. CDR3 region: CASSYTGTSGAPQYF. CDR3 DNA sequence: TGTGCCAGCAGTTACACCGGGACTAGCGGGGCGCCCCAGTACTTC.

This clonotype was counted between two and nine times. The V and J genes are TRBV20-1 and TRBJ2-2; no definite D call. The V end was cut by 6 bases, the J end by 3 bases, with 8 bases between. This CDR3 contains 12 residues. Germline CDR1 DFQATT, CDR2 SNEGSKA (reference sequence). The CDR3 DNA follows: TGCAGTGCCCGTCTTGACACCGGGGAGCTGTTTTTT. Translation: CSARLDTGELFF.

This clonotype was counted ten times or more. The rearrangement uses TRBV28 and TRBJ1-2; D remains ambiguous. Trimming removed 2 bases at V and 4 bases at J, with 11 bases between. The length of the CDR3 is 14 residues. Germline V CDR1 and CDR2: MDHEN, SYDVKM. CDR3 nucleotides: TGTGCCAGCAGTTTAAGATGGGTGCTCTATGGCTACACCTTC. Its protein is CASSLRWVLYGYTF.

V and J are TRBV20-1 and TRBJ1-1; D possibly corresponds to TRBD1 (6 bases). This CDR3 has 15 residues. Trimming took 6 bases from V and 1 from J, leaving 18 bases between them. Germline V gene data show CDR1 as DFQATT and CDR2 as SNEGSKA (reference sequence). The CDR3 here is CSAGGAKGGNTEAFF. CDR3 in DNA: TGCAGTGCGGGGGGGGCAAAAGGGGGGAACACTGAAGCTTTCTTT.

The chain couples TRBV28 to TRBJ1-3, with D possibly matching TRBD1 (5 bases). Germline-derived CDR1 and CDR2 are MDHEN and SYDVKM. The CDR3 is made up of 15 amino acids. V dropped 2 bases and J dropped 4 bases, with 12 bases sitting between them. The CDR3 coding sequence is TGTGCCAGCAGTTTAGGCTGGGGGTCCGGAAACACCATATATTTT. Its protein product is CASSLGWGSGNTIYF.

This clonotype was recorded at least ten times. The DNA of the CDR3 is TGCGCCAGCAGCTTGGGACTAGCTAAAGGGGAGACCCAGTACTTC. It specifies CASSLGLAKGETQYF. The chain uses TRBV5-1 and TRBJ2-5; 7 nucleotides agree with TRBD2. V trimming: 0 bases; J trimming: 5 bases; junction bases outside the gene matches: 7. The CDR3 spans 15 residues. CDR1 is SGHRS and CDR2 is YFSETQ in the germline V gene.

This clonotype was observed many times. The chain links TRBV6-1 to TRBJ1-5; D remains ambiguous. V gave up 0 bases and J gave up 7 bases, with 10 bases separating them. Germline V gene lookup returns CDR1 MNHNS and CDR2 SASEGT. The CDR3 covers 14 residues. CDR3: CASSEASGGQPQHF. The CDR3 coding sequence is TGTGCCAGCAGTGAAGCGAGCGGTGGGCAGCCCCAGCATTTT.

This clonotype has a count of ten or more. V usage is TRBV24-1 and J usage is TRBJ2-7; D is unresolved. The V end was cut by 3 bases, the J end by 2 bases, with 10 bases between. This CDR3 contains 14 residues. Germline V gene data show CDR1 as KGHDR and CDR2 as SFDVKD. CDR3 sequence reads: CATSDATETYEQYF. The CDR3 DNA reads TGTGCCACCAGTGATGCTACAGAGACCTACGAGCAGTACTTC.

The sample holds many counts of this clonotype. The rearrangement joins TRBV7-8 to TRBJ1-1, with D maybe TRBD1 (5 bases). The CDR3 runs to 17 residues. V was shortened by 2 bases and J by 1 base, with 17 bases between the two germline ends. CDR1 SGHVS and CDR2 FQNEAQ come from the germline V gene. The CDR3 DNA reads TGTGCCAGCAGCTTACTGACCGGGGACTCCCGGAACACTGAAGCTTTCTTT. It codes for CASSLLTGDSRNTEAFF.

CDR3 DNA sequence: TGCGCCAGCAGCCAAGAGAGGAGGGGGCGCGGCACTGAAGCTTTCTTT. Encoded protein: CASSQERRGRGTEAFF. The chain carries TRBV4-1 and TRBJ1-1; TRBD1 matches 7 bases. This CDR3 has 16 residues. Per the germline V gene, CDR1 is MGHRA and CDR2 is YSYEKL. V lost 0 bases and J lost 4; bases outside the gene matches: 8.

The chain has TRBV30 and TRBJ1-4; 9 bases align to TRBD1. Germline CDR1 and CDR2: GTSNPN and SVGIG (reference sequence). Unmatched junction bases numbered 0, after V lost 5 bases and J lost 8 bases. This CDR3 has 11 residues. CDR3 in amino acids: CAWGQGEKLFF. CDR3 DNA: TGTGCCTGGGGACAGGGGGAAAAACTGTTTTTT. Looking up the rest from reference TRBV30 and TRBJ1-4 gives the full variable domain: SQTIHQWPATLVQPVGSPLSLECTVEGTSNPNLYWYRQAAGRGLQLLFYSVGIGQISSEVPQNLSASRPQDRQFILSSKKLLLSDSGFYLCAWGQGEKLFFGSGTQLSVL.

This clonotype was picked up many times. The chain joins TRBV28 to TRBJ2-5; 11 positions agree with TRBD2. Germline CDR1 and CDR2: MDHEN and SYDVKM. Unmatched junction bases numbered 6, after V lost 7 bases and J lost 5 bases. This CDR3 contains 14 residues. The CDR3: CASTGLAGRETQYF. The CDR3 bases are TGTGCCAGCACCGGACTAGCGGGCCGTGAGACCCAGTACTTC.